This T cell receptor beta chain came from a study of control samples from healthy donors and cancer patients. This clone was detected only once. Clones were read by immunoSEQ multiplex PCR, and TCRdb kept only the in-frame ones, dropping some. The sample records 150,000 or so clones, 80% to 95% being singletons. The sequence was collected from a man younger than 30 in good health. Sequenced input: blood.

The CDR3 region is CASSVEGTGNQPQHF. The CDR3 DNA sequence: TGTGCCAGCAGCGTAGAGGGGACAGGCAATCAGCCCCAGCATTTT. The J gene is TRBJ1-5, the V gene TRBV9, with 7 bases lining up with TRBD1. The ends lost 0 bases at V and 2 bases at J; junction bases unmatched: 2. Germline assignment: CDR1 SGDLS and CDR2 YYNGEE. The CDR3 is 15 residues long.